This T cell receptor beta chain emerged from a study of primary melanoma T cells and metastatic recurrence. The repertoire was sequenced with immunoSEQ multiplex PCR; TCRdb's copy has only in-frame clones and lacks some. The data contain over a thousand clones, about 88% of them seen just once; the ten biggest clones take up 10% to 15%. This CDR3 spans 17 amino acids. V was clipped by 0 bases and J by 0 bases, with 17 bases between them. Germline CDR1 and CDR2: SQVTM and ANQGSEA. The V gene is TRBV29-1, the J gene TRBJ1-1, with TRBD1 as a possible D gene (6 bases). This clonotype originated in a human donor with melanoma. The sample comprised melanoma tumor tissue. DNA for the CDR3: TGCAGCGTTGAAGAACATACGAGGGACACAATGAACACTGAAGCTTTCTTT. Protein: CSVEEHTRDTMNTEAFF.